The 17 T cell receptor beta chains given below trace back to one sample, sequenced in a study of early T cells in non-severe SARS-CoV-2 infection. MiXCR, run by TCRdb on the 5' RACE reads, gives a single entry per CDR3 protein. The table records approximately 37,000 distinct CDR3 sequences, 4.7% of them present only once. Source material: whole blood. These receptor sequences come from an adult who was a healthcare worker with PCR-confirmed SARS-CoV-2 infection or an uninfected control (not recorded which).

This clonotype turned up a few times. The V and J genes are TRBV27 and TRBJ2-7; D tentatively reads TRBD1 or TRBD2 (5 bases each). Trimming shortened V by 3 bases and J by 2 bases, and 11 bases separated the two germline ends. The germline CDR1 and CDR2 sequences are MNHEY and SMNVEV (reference sequence). This CDR3 has 14 residues. DNA of the CDR3: TGTGCCAGCAGTTTTCGCAGGGACCCCTACGAGCAGTACTTC. Encoded protein: CASSFRRDPYEQYF.

This clonotype occurred many times. The chain joins TRBV11-2 to TRBJ1-2; D remains unclear. The germline V and J ends were trimmed by 8 bases and 0 bases, with 13 bases remaining between them. Germline V gene sequence: CDR1 SGHAT, CDR2 FQNNGV. This CDR3 region has 14 residues. CDR3 nucleotides: TGTGCCAGCCAAAAGGCTGGGGCTAACTATGGCTACACCTTC. Translation gives CASQKAGANYGYTF.

The chain is built from TRBV13 and TRBJ1-2; 10 nucleotides match TRBD1. The trim removed 1 base at V and 2 bases at J, leaving 4 bases unmatched. The CDR3 runs 16 residues. Germline lookup yields CDR1 PRHDT and CDR2 FYEKMQ (reference sequence). Written as DNA, the CDR3 is TGTGCCAGCAGCTTAGCCGGGACAGGGGAAAACTATGGCTACACCTTC. It is translated as CASSLAGTGENYGYTF.

The chain uses TRBV7-9 and TRBJ1-2; 8 bases are a match to TRBD1. CDR3 length equals 16 residues. Germline assignment: CDR1 SEHNR and CDR2 FQNEAQ (reference sequence). Trimming took 4 bases from V and 0 from J; bases not matched to a gene: 7. The CDR3 DNA sequence: TGTGCCAGCAGCTCTGCGGGGACAGGAACTAACTATGGCTACACCTTC. As protein: CASSSAGTGTNYGYTF.

In its sample, this clonotype was seen a few times. V is TRBV28 and J is TRBJ2-7; maybe TRBD1 (5 bases). Germline CDR1 and CDR2: MDHEN and SYDVKM. The germline V and J ends were trimmed by 8 bases and 5 bases, with 19 bases remaining between them. There are 14 residues in the CDR3. The CDR3 DNA reads TGTGCCAGCGCAGCTTGGGGCGACCTACACGAGCAGTACTTC. This encodes CASAAWGDLHEQYF.

In its sample, this clonotype was seen a few times. V gene TRBV29-1 combines with J gene TRBJ2-7, with D perhaps TRBD1 (5 bases). V was clipped by 7 bases and J by 0 bases, with 10 bases between them. Germline V gene lookup returns CDR1 SQVTM and CDR2 ANQGSEA. This CDR3 has 12 amino acids. The chain's CDR3 is CSAEDISYEQYF. CDR3 DNA sequence: TGCAGCGCTGAGGACATCTCCTACGAGCAGTACTTC.

This clonotype was counted ten times or more. The chain carries TRBV20-1 and TRBJ2-6; D uncertain. CDR1 is DFQATT, CDR2 SNEGSKA, per germline (reference sequence). V was clipped by 6 bases and J by 0 bases, with 15 bases between them. The CDR3 runs 16 residues. The DNA of the CDR3 is TGCAGTGCCTCGAAGGACGGCGACTCTGGGGCCAACGTCCTGACTTTC. Translated, it gives CSASKDGDSGANVLTF.

This clonotype was recorded many times. The gene calls are TRBV19 and TRBJ1-2, with D maybe TRBD1 (5 bases). CDR1 LNHDA and CDR2 SQIVND come from the germline V gene (reference sequence). This CDR3 comprises 14 residues. Trimming cost V 4 bases and J 1 base, with 10 bases left between them. CDR3 DNA sequence: TGTGCCAGTAGTACTTCGACAGTTAACTATGGCTACACCTTC. Amino acid sequence: CASSTSTVNYGYTF.

This clonotype came up many times. This chain links TRBV6-1 with TRBJ2-2, with TRBD1 matching over 7 bases. The trim removed 7 bases at V and 4 bases at J, leaving 6 bases unmatched. The germline gives CDR1 MNHNS, CDR2 SASEGT. The CDR3 has 14 amino acids. In nucleotides, the CDR3 is TGTGCCAGCACCCTGACAGGGAGCACCGGGGAGCTGTTTTTT. Translation: CASTLTGSTGELFF.

This clonotype was recorded many times. The CDR3 here is CASSLGTLGVNSPLHF. In DNA form, the CDR3 reads TGTGCCAGCAGCTTGGGGACCTTGGGGGTTAATTCACCCCTCCACTTT. The J gene is TRBJ1-6, the V gene TRBV5-8; possible D gene TRBD1, 5 bases. V was clipped by 0 bases and J by 6 bases, with 13 bases between them. This CDR3 is built from 16 residues. Germline assignment: CDR1 SGHTS and CDR2 YDEGEE.

In its sample, this clonotype was seen many times. V gene TRBV7-9 combines with J gene TRBJ2-2, with D possibly TRBD2 on 5 matching bases. V was trimmed by 1 base and J by 1 base, leaving 10 bases between them. The length of the CDR3 is 16 residues. From germline, CDR1 is SEHNR and CDR2 FQNEAQ (reference sequence). The CDR3 reads CASSLDGRGNTGELFF. In DNA form, the CDR3 reads TGTGCCAGCAGCTTAGATGGACGGGGGAACACCGGGGAGCTGTTTTTT.

The V call is TRBV10-3, the J call TRBJ2-3; 9 positions match TRBD1. The junction had 6 bases not matched to a gene; V was cut back by 11 bases and J by 6 bases. The CDR3 spans 12 residues. Germline V gene lookup returns CDR1 ENHRY and CDR2 SYGVKD. The CDR3 protein is CASRDREDTQYF. The CDR3 DNA sequence: TGTGCCTCCCGGGACAGGGAGGATACGCAGTATTTT.

The J gene is TRBJ1-4, the V gene TRBV6-2 or TRBV6-3, with D possibly being TRBD1 (5 bases). The CDR3 length is 14 residues. Germline V gives CDR1 MNHEY, CDR2 SVGEGT. V lost 8 bases and J lost 0, with 10 bases in between. The CDR3 loop reads CASWTPATNEKLFF. The CDR3 bases are TGTGCCAGCTGGACACCAGCAACTAATGAAAAACTGTTTTTT.

This clonotype was detected ten times or more. This chain uses TRBV5-1 with TRBJ2-1; 7 positions agree with TRBD1. Germline assignment: CDR1 SGHRS and CDR2 YFSETQ. Germline trimming cut 5 bases from V and 9 bases from J; bases unmatched to any gene: 14. CDR3 length equals 15 residues. CDR3 sequence: CASSAGQGVSGEQFF. CDR3 nucleotide sequence: TGCGCCAGCAGTGCGGGCCAGGGGGTAAGCGGTGAGCAGTTCTTC.

This clonotype occurred many times. This chain uses TRBV20-1 with TRBJ2-3; 8 bases are shared with TRBD2. Looked up from germline, CDR1 is DFQATT and CDR2 is SNEGSKA (reference sequence). The junction had 1 base not matched to a gene; V was cut back by 1 base and J by 4 bases. The length of the CDR3 is 13 residues. CDR3 sequence reads: CSARAGGPDTQYF. The CDR3 DNA sequence: TGCAGTGCTAGAGCGGGAGGGCCAGATACGCAGTATTTT.

This clonotype was found a few times. The chain uses TRBV7-2 and TRBJ1-1; D not certain. Between the trimmed V and J ends, which lost 1 base and 11 bases, there was a span of 14 bases. The CDR3 is 13 residues long. The germline V gene has CDR1 SGHTA and CDR2 FQGNSA. The CDR3 bases are TGTGCCAGCAGCTTAGTAGGCGAGGGAAGGGCTTTCTTT. This sequence encodes CASSLVGEGRAFF.

A few counts support this clonotype. The chain is built from TRBV11-2 and TRBJ2-7, with D uncertain. V shed 0 bases and J shed 5 bases, with 8 bases lying between them. Germline-derived CDR1 and CDR2 are SGHAT and FQNNGV. CDR3 length: 13 residues. The CDR3 sequence: CASSLDHGDEQYF. The CDR3 coding sequence is TGTGCCAGCAGCTTAGATCACGGCGACGAGCAGTACTTC.